This T cell receptor (beta chain) is drawn from a study of Ad26.COV2.S vaccination and SARS-CoV-2 variants. Study-level background: The vaccine Ad26.COV2.S was put into the muscle once, or twice with 56 days between.

The V gene's germline CDR1 is SGHNT and CDR2 YYREEE (reference sequence). Deletions cut 0 bases from V and 4 bases from J, with 14 bases between. The CDR3 is 15 amino acids. Assay used: immunoSEQ multiplex PCR; TCRdb lists only in-frame clones, some missing. The sample includes 350,000 to 500,000 clones, approximately 90% seen only once; the top ten take roughly an eighth. As concerns this clone: Its antigen is currently unknown.

Whole-study results and caveats: The analyses of TCR breadth and depth may have understated the size of total T cell responses. Vaccinees and placebo recipients showed similar non-spike TCR breadth.

Treatment described: 15 to 20 received Ad26.COV2.S at low or high dose, single or two shots; five or six received placebo; per-sample allocation not given. All samples were drawn on day 63, counting from the first vaccine or placebo injection. This person who donated was an adult of 18-55 years in Boston. This specimen was peripheral blood, taken in a trial of Ad26.COV2.S vaccine versus placebo. The source of this sequence is a person aged 18 to 59 who received the Ad26.COV2.S COVID-19 vaccine or a placebo. The chain is built from TRBV5-4 and TRBJ2-7; D remains ambiguous. CDR3 DNA: TGTGCCAGCAGCTTGGAAGCAACATTGCCTTACGAGCAGTACTTC. This gives the protein CASSLEATLPYEQYF.